This T cell receptor beta chain derives from a study of cytomegalovirus exposure and HLA in healthy donors. PCR primers comprised 60 Vbeta and 13 Jbeta primers. TCRdb's copy holds only in-frame clones and misses some; the assay was immunoSEQ multiplex PCR. Of 120,000 to 150,000 clones in the sample, approximately 82% are singletons; the top ten hold more than 1.5%. The CDR3 is 14 amino acids. Losses at the gene ends were 6 bases for V and 7 bases for J; bases not matched to a gene: 8. CDR1 is KGHSH and CDR2 is LQKENI in the germline V gene. The chain carries TRBV18 and TRBJ2-4; 8 positions agree with TRBD1. The receptor's source is a woman aged 40-49 years in good health and CMV-seronegative. The specimen was PBMCs. The CDR3 spells CASSLGQGGNIQYF. The CDR3 DNA is TGTGCCAGCTCCCTAGGACAGGGTGGTAACATTCAGTACTTC. The full variable domain, its missing parts supplied by reference TRBV18 and TRBJ2-4, is NAGVMQNPRHLVRRRGQEARLRCSPMKGHSHVYWYRQLPEEGLKFMVYLQKENIIDESGMPKERFSAEFPKEGPSILRIQQVVRGDSAAYFCASSLGQGGNIQYFGAGTRLSVL.